A selection of T cell receptor beta chains follows, all from one sample in a study of PD-1 blockade in classical Hodgkin lymphoma. Method: immunoSEQ multiplex PCR; TCRdb's copy keeps in-frame clones and lacks some. This sample has about 47,000 clones, with more than 75% found just once. The material sequenced was peripheral blood mononuclear cells (PBMCs), taken before the fourth cycle of nivolumab. Every receptor here comes from a human donor with classical Hodgkin lymphoma. The CDR3 runs from the conserved cysteine through the conserved F or W. Fields, in order: V gene, J gene, CDR3 protein.

TRBV6-1,TRBJ1-2,CASRIGGQGAGGYTF
TRBV6-5,TRBJ2-7,CASSSTGPGEQYF
TRBV11-2,TRBJ2-7,CASSLLAGGQRGYF
TRBV27,TRBJ1-3,CASSLIGGSSGNTIYF
TRBV5-1,TRBJ1-1,CASRGTGGTEAFF
TRBV30,TRBJ1-2,CAWTLGGQGVRGYTF
TRBV2,TRBJ1-1,CASRSSGREAFF
TRBV2,TRBJ1-4,CASSRGPNEKLFF
TRBV5-1,TRBJ2-5,CASSLAGRAAETQYF
TRBV27,TRBJ1-2,CASSFDRTNYGYTF
TRBV15,TRBJ2-3,CATSRAGTGGTDTQYF
TRBV6-1,TRBJ1-2,CASSGAQAGEGYTF
TRBV5-5,TRBJ2-1,CASSLEGNYNEQFF
TRBV15,TRBJ1-2,CATSRDQHRYTF
TRBV6-6,TRBJ2-7,CASSFPAGGEVEQYF
TRBV25-1,TRBJ1-1,CATLWAEGTEAFF
TRBV9,TRBJ2-3,CASSVGTSGFLGTDTQYF
TRBV27,TRBJ2-7,CASSLMRLGSYEQYF
TRBV2,TRBJ1-4,CASRDGGPIEKLFF
TRBV18,TRBJ2-7,CASSPRASYEQYF
TRBV7-5,TRBJ1-1,CARSSEEHRAIQAFF
TRBV6-5,TRBJ2-3,CASSTSPDTQYF
TRBV6-5,TRBJ1-2,CASIPGTSYGYTF
TRBV12-2,TRBJ1-2,CASRLTQGSEKSNYGYTF
TRBV5-1,TRBJ1-2,CASSLVGYGYTF
TRBV5-6,TRBJ1-2,CASSWGGQGTYGYTF
TRBV6-1,TRBJ1-5,CASSEAKDQGVQPQHF
TRBV27,TRBJ2-7,CASSSLAGGPAREQYF
TRBV14,TRBJ1-5,CASSFSLGAQHF
TRBV29-1,TRBJ2-1,CSVDKKDREGEQFF
TRBV7-2,TRBJ1-5,CASSPPPGQGYQPQHF
TRBV11-2,TRBJ1-2,CASSLSALLSRGYTF
TRBV7-9,TRBJ2-1,CASSFDQNNEQFF
TRBV19,TRBJ1-2,CASSIYRDGYTF
TRBV6-4,TRBJ1-4,CASSDAAGGTTNEKLFF
TRBV6-1,TRBJ2-6,CASIPASGANVLTF
TRBV6-6,TRBJ1-1,CASSNQGGPTEAFF
TRBV19,TRBJ2-7,CASSYRAGTYEQYF
TRBV10-3,TRBJ1-1,CAISAGQTEAFF
TRBV29-1,TRBJ2-3,CSVPTSGGANTQYF
TRBV30,TRBJ1-1,CAWSVMGRNTEAFF
TRBV6-6,TRBJ2-5,CASSYSGAQETQYF
TRBV2,TRBJ2-5,CASPGTGVLETQYF
TRBV18,TRBJ2-1,CASSPRSSYNEQFF
TRBV18,-,CASSPRSSYEQYF
TRBV5-4,TRBJ2-7,CASSLEVYPTYEQYF